Below are 18 T cell receptor beta chains sequenced from a single sample in a study of cytomegalovirus exposure and HLA in healthy donors. PCR primers comprised 60 Vbeta and 13 Jbeta primers. The protocol was immunoSEQ multiplex PCR, while the TCRdb copy is restricted to in-frame clones and leaves out a portion. Altogether more than 150,000 clones are present, 76% being singletons, with the ten largest covering about 2.5%. Input material: PBMCs. These receptor sequences come from a woman aged 30 to 39 in good health and CMV-seropositive.

V gene TRBV9 combines with J gene TRBJ2-7, with a weak D call TRBD2 (7 bases). The germline V gene encodes CDR1 SGDLS and CDR2 YYNGEE. Trimming removed 0 bases from V and 0 bases from J, with 16 bases in between. The CDR3 contains 17 residues. CDR3 region: CASSVGSLRGGSYEQYF. For the CDR3, the DNA is TGTGCCAGCAGCGTAGGGAGTCTTAGGGGGGGCTCCTACGAGCAGTACTTC.

CDR3 nucleotides: TGTGCCAGCAGTTACTATAACTCCCCTAATGAAAAACTGTTTTTT. It specifies CASSYYNSPNEKLFF. This sequence joins TRBV6-6 and TRBJ1-4; D not resolved. The ends were cut back, 1 base at V and 3 bases at J, with 9 bases in the middle. The germline CDR1 and CDR2 sequences are MNHNY and SVGAGI (reference sequence). The CDR3 sequence is 15 residues long.

The chain recombines TRBV11-2 with TRBJ2-3; 9 bases line up with TRBD2. Germline V gene lookup returns CDR1 SGHAT and CDR2 FQNNGV. This CDR3 is 16 amino acids long. Trimming cost V 5 bases and J 1 base; bases outside gene matches: 7. Here the CDR3 DNA reads TGTGCCAGCAGCAGAGATCCTAGCGGGGGCACAGATACGCAGTATTTT. Translation: CASSRDPSGGTDTQYF.

This chain connects TRBV28 to TRBJ2-2, with 7 bases matching TRBD1. Trimming took 4 bases from V and 3 from J; bases not matched to a gene: 8. Germline V lookup: CDR1 MDHEN, CDR2 SYDVKM. This CDR3 has 16 residues. CDR3 residues: CASSSRGQPDTGELFF. The CDR3 DNA follows: TGTGCCAGCAGTTCCCGGGGACAGCCTGACACCGGGGAGCTGTTTTTT.

This sequence joins TRBV12-5 and TRBJ2-7; D remains ambiguous. The CDR3 runs to 12 residues. V lost 3 bases to trimming and J lost 3 bases, with 6 bases between them. In germline, CDR1 is LGHNT, CDR2 FRNRAP. This CDR3 reads CASGFSIYEQYF. The CDR3 DNA sequence: TGTGCTAGTGGTTTTTCAATCTACGAGCAGTACTTC.

V is TRBV13 and J is TRBJ1-1; TRBD1 matches 8 bases. V trimming: 2 bases; J trimming: 6 bases; junction bases outside the gene matches: 5. The CDR3 loop spans 14 amino acids. CDR1 PRHDT and CDR2 FYEKMQ come from the germline V gene (reference sequence). The CDR3 here is CASSLRTGTPEAFF. In DNA, the CDR3 is TGTGCCAGCAGCTTAAGGACAGGGACGCCTGAAGCTTTCTTT.

This clone was detected only a few times. The chain has TRBV6-5 and TRBJ2-5; D may be TRBD2 (5 bases). The germline V and J ends were trimmed by 1 base and 5 bases, with 14 bases remaining between them. Germline CDR1 and CDR2: MNHEY and SVGAGI. The CDR3 sequence is 15 residues long. In DNA form, the CDR3 reads TGTGCCAGCAGTTACTTGAGGGCAGCTAGGGAGACCCAGTACTTC. It codes for CASSYLRAARETQYF.

The sample holds a few counts of this clone. The chain is built from TRBV15 and TRBJ1-3; D is possibly TRBD1 (5 bases). The CDR3 covers 17 residues. Germline lookup yields CDR1 LNHNV and CDR2 YYDKDF (reference sequence). The germline V and J ends were trimmed by 0 bases and 4 bases, with 16 bases remaining between them. CDR3 nucleotides: TGTGCCACCAGCAGAGACGCCTCCGGGGGTTCAGGAAACACCATATATTTT. It yields the protein CATSRDASGGSGNTIYF.

The V and J genes are TRBV4-1 and TRBJ2-5, with TRBD2 matching 9 bases. V dropped 1 base and J dropped 2; count of bases not matched to a gene: 5. Germline V lookup: CDR1 MGHRA, CDR2 YSYEKL. This CDR3 has 16 amino acids. CDR3 amino acids: CASSQGEAGGQETQYF. The CDR3 DNA reads TGCGCCAGCAGCCAAGGTGAAGCGGGGGGTCAAGAGACCCAGTACTTC.

J is TRBJ1-1 and V is TRBV2, with 7 bases fitting TRBD1. Germline CDR1 is SNHLY and CDR2 is FYNNEI. The CDR3 loop spans 15 amino acids. J gave up 3 bases and V 7 bases, and 11 bases lay outside the gene matches. The CDR3 protein is CASINDREIDTEAFF. CDR3 nucleotide sequence: TGTGCCAGCATTAATGACAGGGAAATCGACACTGAAGCTTTCTTT. Full variable domain (rest looked up from reference TRBV2 and TRBJ1-1): EPEVTQTPSHQVTQMGQEVILRCVPISNHLYFYWYRQILGQKVEFLVSFYNNEISEKSEIFDDQFSVERPDGSNFTLKIRSTKLEDSAMYFCASINDREIDTEAFFGQGTRLTVV.

The table lists this clone with a count of one. The chain uses TRBV7-2 and TRBJ1-4; 9 bases match TRBD1. The CDR3 runs 14 residues. CDR1 and CDR2 from the germline V gene are SGHTA and FQGNSA. With 3 bases clipped from V and 4 bases from J, the junction kept 0 bases outside the gene matches. CDR3 protein: CASSLDRGNEKLFF. The CDR3 coding sequence is TGTGCCAGCAGCTTGGACAGGGGTAATGAAAAACTGTTTTTT.

CDR3 coding DNA: TGCAGCGTAGTCGGACAGGGCTATGGCTACACCTTC. It encodes CSVVGQGYGYTF. The chain is built from TRBV29-1 and TRBJ1-2, with 8 bases fitting TRBD1. The CDR3 has 12 residues. Germline CDR1 SQVTM, CDR2 ANQGSEA. V shed 6 bases and J 4 bases; nucleotides not matched to a gene: 4.

The CDR3 protein is CASSPRALSDAHEQYF. The CDR3 bases are TGTGCCAGCTCACCACGGGCACTTTCCGATGCCCACGAGCAGTACTTC. The rearrangement uses TRBV18 and TRBJ2-7; D call uncertain. CDR3 length: 16 residues. The V end was cut by 1 base, the J end by 5 bases, with 18 bases between. Germline V lookup: CDR1 KGHSH, CDR2 LQKENI.

A few counts support this clone. The gene calls are TRBV19 and TRBJ1-1, with unresolved D. Germline V gene sequence: CDR1 LNHDA, CDR2 SQIVND (reference sequence). With 3 bases removed from V and 5 bases from J, the gap between germline ends came to 13 bases. This CDR3 is 14 amino acids long. The CDR3 reads CASSIGRRETEAFF. The CDR3 nucleotides read TGTGCCAGTAGTATTGGGAGACGGGAGACTGAAGCTTTCTTT.

This clone was counted a single time. The chain recombines TRBV9 with TRBJ2-2, with a tentative D call TRBD1 (6 bases). Trimming took off 3 bases at V and 6 bases at J, with 9 bases between the two ends. The CDR3 runs to 13 residues. CDR1 and CDR2 (germline): SGDLS, YYNGEE. CDR3 residues: CASSGRQAGELFF. The CDR3 region has the DNA TGTGCCAGCAGCGGCCGACAGGCCGGGGAGCTGTTTTTT.

This rearrangement joins TRBV9 to TRBJ2-3; 11 bases match TRBD2. With 3 bases clipped from V and 5 bases from J, the junction kept 5 bases outside the gene matches. The germline CDR1 and CDR2 sequences are SGDLS and YYNGEE. The CDR3 is made up of 15 amino acids. CDR3 nucleotides: TGTGCCAGCAGCGGTAGCGGGGGGGCGATAGATACGCAGTATTTT. It codes for CASSGSGGAIDTQYF.

The V call is TRBV27, the J call TRBJ2-5, with 13 bases matching TRBD2. The V gene end was trimmed by 5 bases and the J gene end by 2 bases; junction bases not matched to a gene: 20. The CDR3 runs 21 residues. CDR1 MNHEY and CDR2 SMNVEV come from the germline V gene (reference sequence). CDR3 loop: CASSPRRLTSGGVNSQETQYF. Written as DNA, the CDR3 is TGTGCCAGCAGTCCCCGACGACTAACTAGCGGGGGGGTGAATAGTCAAGAGACCCAGTACTTC.

The chain links TRBV6-5 to TRBJ1-5; D possibly corresponds to TRBD1 (5 bases). V was cut by 8 bases and J by 3 bases, with 8 bases left in between. The CDR3 spans 12 residues. Germline loops: CDR1 MNHEY, CDR2 SVGAGI. CDR3 region: CASGRVNQPQHF. DNA of the CDR3: TGTGCCAGCGGCAGGGTCAATCAGCCCCAGCATTTT.